This T cell receptor (beta chain) was sequenced for a study of cytomegalovirus exposure and HLA in healthy donors. In regard to this clone: The antigen is undetermined.

Study-wide findings and caveats: It emerged from a later analysis that several of the most significant clusters appeared to be linked to common viral pathogens.

CDR3 length: 14 amino acids. Per germline, CDR1 MDHEN and CDR2 SYDVKM. The V segment lost 7 bases and the J segment 4 bases; nucleotides outside the gene matches: 10. With 60 Vbeta and 13 Jbeta primers, the PCR was carried out. TCRdb's table, derived via immunoSEQ multiplex PCR, lists solely in-frame clones and lacks some. In the table there are about 170,000 clones, 65% to 85% of which are singletons. The chain couples TRBV28 to TRBJ2-7; 7 bases are shared with TRBD1. The sequence came from a boy younger than 10 in good health and CMV-seronegative. The sample consisted of PBMCs. CDR3 sequence reads: CASTPTPTGYEQYF. The CDR3, as DNA: TGTGCCAGCACCCCCACCCCGACAGGGTACGAGCAGTACTTC.